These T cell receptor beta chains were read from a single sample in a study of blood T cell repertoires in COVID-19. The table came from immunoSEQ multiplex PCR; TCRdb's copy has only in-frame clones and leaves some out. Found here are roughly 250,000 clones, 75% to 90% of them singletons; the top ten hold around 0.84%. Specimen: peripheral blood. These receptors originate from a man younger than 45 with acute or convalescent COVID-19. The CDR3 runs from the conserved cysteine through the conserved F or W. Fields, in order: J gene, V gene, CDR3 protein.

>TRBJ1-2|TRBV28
CASRSPTGTGNSSYGYTF
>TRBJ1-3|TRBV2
CASRLSPVGNTIYF
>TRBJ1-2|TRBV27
CASSHERNYGYTF
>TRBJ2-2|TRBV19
CASSIQGTGELFF
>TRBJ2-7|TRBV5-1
CASSFWTSGREYEQYF
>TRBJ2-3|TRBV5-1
CASSLVFRGEDTQYF
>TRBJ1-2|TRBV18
CASSPVGRNYGYTF
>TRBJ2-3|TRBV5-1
CASSPGEVGSGGADTQYF
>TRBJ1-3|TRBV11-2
CASIAFGSSGNTIYF
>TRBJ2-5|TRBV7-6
CASSKGDAGVETQYF
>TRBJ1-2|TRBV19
CASSISQVRRNDGYTF
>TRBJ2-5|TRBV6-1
CASSEIQGARETQYF
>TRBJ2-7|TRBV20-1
CSASRGGAHEQYF
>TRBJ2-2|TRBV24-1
CATSDFARDRTGELFF
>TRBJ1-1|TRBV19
CASRDGRDGGAFF
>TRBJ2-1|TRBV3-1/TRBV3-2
CASSLWGEQFF
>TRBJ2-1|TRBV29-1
CSVDSRLADNEQFF
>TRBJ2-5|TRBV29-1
CSVVPSLAGGGTQYF
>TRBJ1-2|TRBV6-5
CASSYSQGDYGYTF
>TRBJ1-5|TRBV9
CASSEGGNNQPQHF
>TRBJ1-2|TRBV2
CANTGGEYYGYTF
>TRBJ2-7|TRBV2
CASRTRIGGPGGRTYEQYF
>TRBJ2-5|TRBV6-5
CASAVGGVETQYF
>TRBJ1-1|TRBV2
CASSEGEVEAFF
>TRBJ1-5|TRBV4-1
CASSQSLGQGAGEEHF
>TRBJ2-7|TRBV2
CASTMTSGSPNEQYF
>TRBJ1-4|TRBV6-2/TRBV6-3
CASSKASNEKLFF
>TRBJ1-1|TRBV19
CASNTIFDPNTEAFF
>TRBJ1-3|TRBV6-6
CASGGAGGNTIYF
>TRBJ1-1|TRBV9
CASSVAGNDESTEAFF
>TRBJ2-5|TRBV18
CASSLLQETQYF
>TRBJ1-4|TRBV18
CASSPGGGEANEKLFF
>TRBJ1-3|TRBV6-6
CASSYSVADTIYF
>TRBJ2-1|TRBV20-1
CSASGASGAVTNEQFF
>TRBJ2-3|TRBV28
CASSPAGGADTQYF
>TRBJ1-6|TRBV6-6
CASKTDRAGNSPLHF
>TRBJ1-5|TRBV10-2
CASTRDSNQPQHF
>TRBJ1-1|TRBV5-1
CASSSGQPNGNTEAFF
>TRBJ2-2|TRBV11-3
CASSNDSPNTGELFF
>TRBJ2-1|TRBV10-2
CASSSTGSSSYNEQFF
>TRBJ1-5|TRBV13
CASGYGGQPQHF
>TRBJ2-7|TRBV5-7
CASSLSGTGGPLLYEQYF
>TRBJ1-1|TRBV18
CASSPQGENTEAFF
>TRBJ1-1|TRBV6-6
CARTENTEAFF
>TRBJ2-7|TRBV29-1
CSAAGGQTYEQYF
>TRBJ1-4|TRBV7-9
CASSPPPDRATNEKLFF
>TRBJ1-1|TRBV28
CASNSGGQRNTEAFF
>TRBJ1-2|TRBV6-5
CASSYTGMGSGYTF
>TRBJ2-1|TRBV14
CASTPGRRSYNEQFF
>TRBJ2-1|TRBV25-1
CASSVAGRAYNEQFF
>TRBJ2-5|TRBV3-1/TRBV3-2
CASSQAGTAFQTQYF
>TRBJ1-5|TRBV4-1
CASSQAPAGNQPQHF
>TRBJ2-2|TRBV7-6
CASSPLAGANTGELFF
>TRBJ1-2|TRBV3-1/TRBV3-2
CASSGGRADNYGYTF
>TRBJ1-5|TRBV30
CAWRKQGLGNQPQHF